Reported below is one TCR beta chain. No antigen is known for it. The sample is drawn from a study of shared clonotypes between healthy human individuals. Assay: immunoSEQ multiplex PCR; the TCRdb copy retains only in-frame clones and omits some. Among 600,000 to 750,000 clones, around 72% were seen once, and the ten largest hold less than 2%. Each sample came from a Caucasian adult donor living in Nashville, Tennessee. Trimming left V 6 bases short and J 5 bases short, with 14 bases between. This CDR3 spans 14 amino acids. Germline V gene data show CDR1 as MNHNS and CDR2 as SASEGT. Study-wide findings and caveats: Richness estimates generally favored naive over memory subsets. Around 5.3% of naive CD4 clonotypes were shared across a handful of donors. When compared with the clonotypes that were shared by all four sorted-subset donors, the non-shared clonotypes turned out to have lower generation probabilities.

The receptor was isolated from a woman aged 25 to 39 in good health. The J gene is TRBJ1-5, the V gene TRBV6-1; D not resolved. The sample taken for sequencing was memory CD4+ T cells sorted from blood. Subset noted: CD45RA-negative fraction. CDR3: CASSPLAVDQPQHF. The CDR3, as DNA: TGTGCCAGCAGCCCCTTGGCAGTGGATCAGCCCCAGCATTTT.